The following is a T cell receptor (beta chain) sequence with its context. Assay: immunoSEQ multiplex PCR; the TCRdb copy retains only in-frame clones and omits some. This sample yields tens of thousands of clones, of which about 91% are seen a single time; approximately 3% belongs to the top ten. The sample is drawn from a study of OX40 agonist ivuxolimab in advanced cancers. With 4 bases removed from V and 0 bases from J, the gap between germline ends came to 9 bases. CDR3 length: 14 amino acids. Germline CDR1 reads MNHNS; CDR2 reads SASEGT. The sequence was obtained from an adult with an advanced solid tumor such as melanoma, head and neck, liver or kidney cancer. The specimen was CD4+ or CD8+ T cells sorted from blood, collected in a trial of the OX40 agonist ivuxolimab. V is TRBV6-1 and J is TRBJ1-1, with D uncertain. CDR3: CASSGGPMNTEAFF. The CDR3 DNA reads TGTGCCAGCAGTGGCGGCCCCATGAACACTGAAGCTTTCTTT.